The source of this TCR beta chain is a study of T cells and Merkel cell carcinoma outcomes. Study-wide results and limits: Merkel cell carcinoma outcomes were reportedly predicted by repertoire and T-cell density.

The data were produced by immunoSEQ multiplex PCR, yet TCRdb's version contains in-frame clones alone and is incomplete. The sample consists of about 15,000 clones, over 70% of them appearing once. Germline values: CDR1 GTSNPN, CDR2 SVGIG (reference sequence). This CDR3 comprises 15 residues. Unmatched junction bases numbered 4, after V lost 3 bases and J lost 4 bases. Comment on this clone: The antigen remains unidentified.

The sequence was collected from a human donor with Merkel cell carcinoma. The sequencing input was tumor tissue from Merkel cell carcinoma. The chain links TRBV30 to TRBJ2-2; TRBD2 matches 11 bases. CDR3 nucleotides: TGTGCCTGGAGCGGGACTAGCGGTTTCACCGGGGAGCTGTTTTTT. Amino acid sequence: CAWSGTSGFTGELFF.